One and the same sample provided the 5 T cell receptor beta chains below, sequenced in a study of Graves' ophthalmopathy and Graves' hyperthyroidism (dated by TCRdb to between 2018 and 2020). TCRdb lists the instrument as Illumina HiSeq 2000. For repertoire sequencing, TCR beta CDR3 regions were amplified from RNA transcripts. The first round was an RT-PCR using HTBI primers with the Qiagen OneStep RT-PCR kit, and this first round was followed by a second-round multiplex PCR, then size selection and purification. Clones were called with MiXCR by TCRdb after fastp trimmed the public reads at Q25, and only in-frame beta chains were retained. Here each entry gathers all rows of one CDR3 protein and keeps the most common genes and DNA. The sample data list 300,000 to 500,000 distinct CDR3 sequences, and about 16% of these were observed just once. The ten largest clonotypes hold around 7% of the sample.

The sample consisted of peripheral blood. The receptors come from a woman between 18 and 29 years old with stable Graves' hyperthyroidism. Donor details come from another sample of the same person, matched by shared clones.

The sample holds many counts of this clonotype. The rearrangement joins TRBV12-3 or TRBV12-4 to TRBJ2-7; the D gene is possibly TRBD1 (6 bases). The V gene lost 5 bases and the J gene lost 4 bases, with 21 bases spanning the gap. The CDR3 is made up of 16 amino acids. CDR3 coding DNA: TGTGCCAGCAGTATGCCATCCGGGACACCAGAGTACGAGCAGTACTTC. Translating it yields CASSMPSGTPEYEQYF.

This clonotype was found a few times. The chain employs TRBV3-1 and TRBJ1-1; D may be TRBD1 (6 bases). The CDR3 sequence is 15 residues long. Trimming stripped 0 bases from V and 6 bases from J, with 14 bases between. Germline assignment: CDR1 LGHDT and CDR2 YNNKEL (reference sequence). Here the CDR3 reads CASSQDRHSGAEAFF. CDR3 DNA: TGTGCCAGCAGCCAAGATAGACATTCAGGGGCTGAAGCTTTCTTT.

At least ten counts were recorded for this clonotype. V is TRBV3-1 and J is TRBJ1-6; D call uncertain. Trimming left V 1 base short and J 9 bases short, with 4 bases between. CDR3 length: 12 residues. Per the germline V gene, CDR1 is LGHDT and CDR2 is YNNKEL (reference sequence). The CDR3 DNA sequence: TGTGCCAGCAGCCAAGGGACTTCACCCCTCCACTTT. The encoded protein is CASSQGTSPLHF.

This clonotype has a count of ten or more. The V and J genes are TRBV5-1 and TRBJ2-7, with 7 bases that match TRBD1. The CDR3 extends over 14 amino acids. In germline, CDR1 is SGHRS, CDR2 YFSETQ. V shed 2 bases and J 4 bases; nucleotides not matched to a gene: 6. In DNA form, the CDR3 reads TGCGCCAGCAGCTTTAGACAGGGAACGTACGAGCAGTACTTC. The encoded protein is CASSFRQGTYEQYF.

The sample holds many counts of this clonotype. The chain couples TRBV2 to TRBJ1-6; no clear D gene. The CDR3 has 14 amino acids. Germline-derived CDR1 and CDR2 are SNHLY and FYNNEI. Trimming cost V 11 bases and J 7 bases, with 18 bases left between them. As DNA, the CDR3 is TGTGCCTCCACTCCGGGCCCGAAAAATTCACCCCTCCACTTT. It specifies CASTPGPKNSPLHF.